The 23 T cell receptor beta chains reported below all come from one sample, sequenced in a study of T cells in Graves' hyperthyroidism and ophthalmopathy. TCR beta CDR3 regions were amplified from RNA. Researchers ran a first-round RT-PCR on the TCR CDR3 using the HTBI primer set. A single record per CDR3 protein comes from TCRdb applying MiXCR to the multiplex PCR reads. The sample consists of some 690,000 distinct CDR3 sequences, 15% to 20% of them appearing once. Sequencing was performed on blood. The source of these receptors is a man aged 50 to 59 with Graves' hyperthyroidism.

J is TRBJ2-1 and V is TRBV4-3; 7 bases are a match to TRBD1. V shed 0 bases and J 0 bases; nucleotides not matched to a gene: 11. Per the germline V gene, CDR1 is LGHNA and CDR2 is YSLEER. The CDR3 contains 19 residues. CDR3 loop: CASSQEGRGYISSYNEQFF. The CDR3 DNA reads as TGCGCCAGCAGCCAAGAGGGCAGGGGGTACATAAGCTCCTACAATGAGCAGTTCTTC.

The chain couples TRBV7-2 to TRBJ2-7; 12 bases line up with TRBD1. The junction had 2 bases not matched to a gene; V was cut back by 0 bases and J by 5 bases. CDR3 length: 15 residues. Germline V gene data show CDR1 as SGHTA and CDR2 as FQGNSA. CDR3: CASSLAGQGAHEQYV. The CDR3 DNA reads TGTGCCAGCAGCTTAGCGGGACAGGGGGCTCACGAGCAGTACGTC.

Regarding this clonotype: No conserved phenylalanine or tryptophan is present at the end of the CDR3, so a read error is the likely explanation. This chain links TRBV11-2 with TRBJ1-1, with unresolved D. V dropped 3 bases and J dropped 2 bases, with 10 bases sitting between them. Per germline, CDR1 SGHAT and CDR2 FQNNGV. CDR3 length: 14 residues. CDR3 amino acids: CASSLYGPNTEAFL. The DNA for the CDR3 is TGTGCCAGCAGCTTGTACGGACCCAACACTGAAGCTTTCCTT.

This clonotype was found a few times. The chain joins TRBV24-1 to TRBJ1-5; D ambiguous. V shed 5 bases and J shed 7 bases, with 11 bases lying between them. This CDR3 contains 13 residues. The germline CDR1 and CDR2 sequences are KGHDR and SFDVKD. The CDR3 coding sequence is TGTGCCACCAGTGCGAATTCGGGCCAGCCCCAGCATTTT. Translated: CATSANSGQPQHF.

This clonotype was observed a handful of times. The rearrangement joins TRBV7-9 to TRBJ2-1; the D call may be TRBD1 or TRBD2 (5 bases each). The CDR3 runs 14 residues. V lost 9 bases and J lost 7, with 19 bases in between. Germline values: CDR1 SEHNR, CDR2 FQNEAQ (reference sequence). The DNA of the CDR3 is TGTGCCAGTAAGCTCGGGGCACGGTTGAATGAGCAGTTCTTC. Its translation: CASKLGARLNEQFF.

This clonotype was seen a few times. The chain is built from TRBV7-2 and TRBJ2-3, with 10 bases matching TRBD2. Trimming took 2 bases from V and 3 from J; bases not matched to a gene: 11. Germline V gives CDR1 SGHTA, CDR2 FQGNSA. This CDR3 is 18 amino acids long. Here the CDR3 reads CASSLFPSGGFRTDTQYF. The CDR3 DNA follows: TGTGCCAGCAGCTTATTTCCTAGCGGGGGTTTTCGTACAGATACGCAGTATTTT.

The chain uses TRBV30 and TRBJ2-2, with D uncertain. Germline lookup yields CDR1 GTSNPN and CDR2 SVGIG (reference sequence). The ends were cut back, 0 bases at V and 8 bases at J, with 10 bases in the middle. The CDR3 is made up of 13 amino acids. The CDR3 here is CAWSVLGFGELFF. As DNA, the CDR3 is TGTGCCTGGAGTGTCTTGGGATTTGGGGAGCTGTTTTTT.

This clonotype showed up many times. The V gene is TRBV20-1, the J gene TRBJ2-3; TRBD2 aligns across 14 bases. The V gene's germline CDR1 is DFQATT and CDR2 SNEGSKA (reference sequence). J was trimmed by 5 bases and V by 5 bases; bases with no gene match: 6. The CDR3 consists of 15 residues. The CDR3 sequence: CSARGLAGVGDTQYF. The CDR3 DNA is TGCAGTGCTCGGGGACTAGCGGGAGTTGGAGATACGCAGTATTTT.

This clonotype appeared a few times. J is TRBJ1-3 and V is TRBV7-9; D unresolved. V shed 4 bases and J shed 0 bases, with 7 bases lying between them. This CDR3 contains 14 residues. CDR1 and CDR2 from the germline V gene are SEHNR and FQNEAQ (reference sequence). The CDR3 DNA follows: TGTGCCAGCAGCTCTCAAAACTCTGGAAACACCATATATTTT. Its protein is CASSSQNSGNTIYF.

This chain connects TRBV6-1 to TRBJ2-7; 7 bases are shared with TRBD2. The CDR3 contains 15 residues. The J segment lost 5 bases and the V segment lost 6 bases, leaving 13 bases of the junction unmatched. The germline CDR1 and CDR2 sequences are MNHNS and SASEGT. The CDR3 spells CASSSSASGNHEQYF. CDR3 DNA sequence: TGTGCCAGCAGCTCTTCGGCTAGCGGCAATCACGAGCAGTACTTC.

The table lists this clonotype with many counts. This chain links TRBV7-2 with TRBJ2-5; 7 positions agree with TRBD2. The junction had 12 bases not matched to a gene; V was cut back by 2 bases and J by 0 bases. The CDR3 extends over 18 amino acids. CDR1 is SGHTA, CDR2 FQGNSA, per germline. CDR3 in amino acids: CASSLWVFSGDNQETQYF. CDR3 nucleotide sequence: TGTGCCAGCAGCTTATGGGTATTCAGCGGGGATAACCAAGAGACCCAGTACTTC.

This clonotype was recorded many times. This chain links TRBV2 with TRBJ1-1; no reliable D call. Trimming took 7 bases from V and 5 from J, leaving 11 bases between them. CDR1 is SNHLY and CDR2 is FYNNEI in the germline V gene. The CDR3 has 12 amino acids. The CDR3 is CASTRKATEAFF. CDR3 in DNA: TGTGCCAGCACCCGGAAGGCGACTGAAGCTTTCTTT. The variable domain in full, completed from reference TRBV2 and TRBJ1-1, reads EPEVTQTPSHQVTQMGQEVILRCVPISNHLYFYWYRQILGQKVEFLVSFYNNEISEKSEIFDDQFSVERPDGSNFTLKIRSTKLEDSAMYFCASTRKATEAFFGQGTRLTVV.

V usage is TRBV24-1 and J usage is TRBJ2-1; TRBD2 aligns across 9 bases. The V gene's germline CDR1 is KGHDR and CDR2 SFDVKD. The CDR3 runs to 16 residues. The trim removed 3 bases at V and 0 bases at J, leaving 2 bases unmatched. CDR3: CATSDDSGSSYNEQFF. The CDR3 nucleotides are TGTGCCACCAGTGATGATAGCGGGAGCTCCTACAATGAGCAGTTCTTC.

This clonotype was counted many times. CDR3: CASSQLGLAGDTDTQYF. DNA of the CDR3: TGTGCCAGCAGTCAACTAGGACTAGCGGGAGACACAGATACGCAGTATTTT. The J gene is TRBJ2-3, the V gene TRBV27; 13 bases line up with TRBD2. CDR3 length: 17 residues. Germline V CDR1 and CDR2: MNHEY, SMNVEV (reference sequence). Trimming removed 5 bases from V and 2 bases from J; junction bases left unmatched: 7.

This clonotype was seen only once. This CDR3 reads CASNPTDREDTDTQYF. As DNA, the CDR3 is TGTGCCAGCAATCCCACTGACAGGGAGGACACAGATACGCAGTATTTT. This chain joins TRBV28 and TRBJ2-3; D might be TRBD1 (7 bases). V was pared by 7 bases and J by 2 bases, with 19 bases between. Germline-derived CDR1 and CDR2 are MDHEN and SYDVKM. This CDR3 region has 16 residues.

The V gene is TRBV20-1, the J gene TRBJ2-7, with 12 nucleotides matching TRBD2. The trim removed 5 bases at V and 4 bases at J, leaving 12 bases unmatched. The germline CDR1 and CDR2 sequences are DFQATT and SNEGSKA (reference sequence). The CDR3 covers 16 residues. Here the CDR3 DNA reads TGCAGTGCTTATAATAGACGGACTAGCGGGAAATACGAGCAGTACTTC. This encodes CSAYNRRTSGKYEQYF.

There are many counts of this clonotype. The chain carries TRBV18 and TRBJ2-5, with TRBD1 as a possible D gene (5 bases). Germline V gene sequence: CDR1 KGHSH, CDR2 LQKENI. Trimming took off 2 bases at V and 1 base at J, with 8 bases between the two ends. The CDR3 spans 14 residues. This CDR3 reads CASSPAGSQETQYF. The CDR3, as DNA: TGTGCCAGCTCACCAGCAGGGTCCCAAGAGACCCAGTACTTC.

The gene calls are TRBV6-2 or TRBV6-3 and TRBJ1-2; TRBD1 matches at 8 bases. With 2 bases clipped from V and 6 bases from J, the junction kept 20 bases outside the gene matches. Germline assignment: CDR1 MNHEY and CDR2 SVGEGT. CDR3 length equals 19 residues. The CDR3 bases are TGTGCCAGCAGTTACGTCTTGGGGTACAGGGGGTTTGCTGCGGATGGCTACACCTTC. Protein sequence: CASSYVLGYRGFAADGYTF.

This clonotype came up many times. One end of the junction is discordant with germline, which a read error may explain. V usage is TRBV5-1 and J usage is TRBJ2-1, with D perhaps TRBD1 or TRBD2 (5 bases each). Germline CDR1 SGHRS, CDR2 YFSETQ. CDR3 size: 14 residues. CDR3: CASSLGTANNEQFF. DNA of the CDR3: TGTGCCAGCAGCTTAGGGACCGCGAACAATGAGCAGTTCTTC.

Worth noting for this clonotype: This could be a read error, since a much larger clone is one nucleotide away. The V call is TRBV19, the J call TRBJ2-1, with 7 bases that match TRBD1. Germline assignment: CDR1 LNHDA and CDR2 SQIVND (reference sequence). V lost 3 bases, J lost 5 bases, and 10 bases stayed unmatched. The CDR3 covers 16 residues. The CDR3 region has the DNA TGTGCCAGTAGTATCTGGGACAGCCAGAGAAACAATGAGCAGTTCTTC. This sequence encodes CASSIWDSQRNNEQFF.

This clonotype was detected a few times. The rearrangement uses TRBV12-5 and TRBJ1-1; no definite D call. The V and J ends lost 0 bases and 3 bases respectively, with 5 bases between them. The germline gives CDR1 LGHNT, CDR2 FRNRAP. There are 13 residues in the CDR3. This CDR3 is CASGLVGDTEAFF. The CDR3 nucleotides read TGTGCTAGTGGTTTGGTTGGAGACACTGAAGCTTTCTTT.

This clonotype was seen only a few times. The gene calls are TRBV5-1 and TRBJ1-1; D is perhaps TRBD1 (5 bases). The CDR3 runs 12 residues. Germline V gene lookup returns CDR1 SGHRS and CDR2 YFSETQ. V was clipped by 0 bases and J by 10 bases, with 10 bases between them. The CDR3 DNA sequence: TGCGCCAGCAGCTTGGAGGGGAAGGGAGCTTTCTTT. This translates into CASSLEGKGAFF. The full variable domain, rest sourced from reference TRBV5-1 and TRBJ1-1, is KAGVTQTPRYLIKTRGQQVTLSCSPISGHRSVSWYQQTPGQGLQFLFEYFSETQRNKGNFPGRFSGRQFSNSRSEMNVSTLELGDSALYLCASSLEGKGAFFGQGTRLTVV.

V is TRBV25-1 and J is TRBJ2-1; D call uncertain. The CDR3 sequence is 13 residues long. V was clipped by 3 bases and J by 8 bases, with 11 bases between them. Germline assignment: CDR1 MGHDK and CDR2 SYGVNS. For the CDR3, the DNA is TGTGCCAGCAGTGAGGGCGTGGGGTATGAGCAGTTCTTC. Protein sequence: CASSEGVGYEQFF. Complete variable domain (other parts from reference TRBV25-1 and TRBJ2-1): EADIYQTPRYLVIGTGKKITLECSQTMGHDKMYWYQQDPGMELHLIHYSYGVNSTEKGDLSSESTVSRIRTEHFPLTLESARPSHTSQYLCASSEGVGYEQFFGPGTRLTVL.